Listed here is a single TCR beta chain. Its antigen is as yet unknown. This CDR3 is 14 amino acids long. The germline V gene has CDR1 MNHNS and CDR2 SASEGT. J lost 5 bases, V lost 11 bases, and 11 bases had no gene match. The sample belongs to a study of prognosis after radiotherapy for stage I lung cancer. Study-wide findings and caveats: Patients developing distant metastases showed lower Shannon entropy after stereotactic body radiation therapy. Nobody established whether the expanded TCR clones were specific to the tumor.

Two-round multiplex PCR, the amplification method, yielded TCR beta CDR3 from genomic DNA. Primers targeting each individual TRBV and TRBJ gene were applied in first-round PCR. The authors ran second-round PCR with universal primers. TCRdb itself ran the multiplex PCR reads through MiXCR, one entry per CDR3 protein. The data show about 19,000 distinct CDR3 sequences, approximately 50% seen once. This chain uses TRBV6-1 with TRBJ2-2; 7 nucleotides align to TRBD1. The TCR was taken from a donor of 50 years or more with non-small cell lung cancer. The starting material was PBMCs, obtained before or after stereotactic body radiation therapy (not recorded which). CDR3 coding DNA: TGTGCCGCTATGACAGGGACGTGGACCGGGGAGCTGTTTTTT. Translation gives CAAMTGTWTGELFF.